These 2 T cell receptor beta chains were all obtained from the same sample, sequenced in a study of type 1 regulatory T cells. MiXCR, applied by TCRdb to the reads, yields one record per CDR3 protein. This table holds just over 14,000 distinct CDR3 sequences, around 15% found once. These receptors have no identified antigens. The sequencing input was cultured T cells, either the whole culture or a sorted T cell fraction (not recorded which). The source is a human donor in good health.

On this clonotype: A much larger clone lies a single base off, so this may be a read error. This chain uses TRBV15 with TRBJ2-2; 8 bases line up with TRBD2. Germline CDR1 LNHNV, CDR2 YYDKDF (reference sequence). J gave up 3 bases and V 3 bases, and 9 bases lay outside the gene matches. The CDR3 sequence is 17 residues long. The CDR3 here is CATSRGLVGAYTGELFF. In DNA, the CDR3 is TGTGCCACCAGCAGGGGACTAGTGGGAGCCTACACCGGGGAGCTGTTTTTT.

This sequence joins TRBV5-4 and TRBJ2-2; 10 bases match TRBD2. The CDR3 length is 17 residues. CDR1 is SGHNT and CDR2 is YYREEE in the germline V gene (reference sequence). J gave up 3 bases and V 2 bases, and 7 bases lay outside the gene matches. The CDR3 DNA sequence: TGTGCCAGCAGCTTAAAACTAGCGGGACTAGACACCGGGGAGCTGTTTTTT. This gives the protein CASSLKLAGLDTGELFF. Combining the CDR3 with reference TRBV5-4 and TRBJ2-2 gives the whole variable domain ETGVTQSPTHLIKTRGQQVTLRCSSQSGHNTVSWYQQALGQGPQFIFQYYREEENGRGNFPPRFSGLQFPNYSSELNVNALELDDSALYLCASSLKLAGLDTGELFFGEGSRLTVL.